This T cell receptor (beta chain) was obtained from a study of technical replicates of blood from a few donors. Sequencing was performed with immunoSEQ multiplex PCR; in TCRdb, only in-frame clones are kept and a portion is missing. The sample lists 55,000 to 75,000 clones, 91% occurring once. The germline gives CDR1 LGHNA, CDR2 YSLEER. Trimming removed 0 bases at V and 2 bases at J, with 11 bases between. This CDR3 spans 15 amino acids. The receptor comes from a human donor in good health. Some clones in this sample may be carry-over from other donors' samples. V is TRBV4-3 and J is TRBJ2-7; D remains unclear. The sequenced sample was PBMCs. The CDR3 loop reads CASSQDLYSTYEQYF. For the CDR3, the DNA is TGCGCCAGCAGCCAAGATCTTTACAGCACCTACGAGCAGTACTTC.